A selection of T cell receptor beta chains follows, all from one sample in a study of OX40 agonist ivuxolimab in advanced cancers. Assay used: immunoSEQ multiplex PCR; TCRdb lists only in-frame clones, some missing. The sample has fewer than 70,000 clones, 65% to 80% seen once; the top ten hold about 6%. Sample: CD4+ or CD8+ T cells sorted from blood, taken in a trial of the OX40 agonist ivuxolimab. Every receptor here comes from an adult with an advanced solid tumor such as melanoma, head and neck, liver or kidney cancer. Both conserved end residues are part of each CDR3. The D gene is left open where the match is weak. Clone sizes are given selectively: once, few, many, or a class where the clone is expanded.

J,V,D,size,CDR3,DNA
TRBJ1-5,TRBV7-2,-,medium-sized,CASSVQGQPQHF,TGTGCCAGCAGCGTGCAAGGTCAGCCCCAGCATTTT
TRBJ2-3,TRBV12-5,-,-,CASGPSGTDTQYF,TGTGCTAGTGGTCCCTCCGGCACAGATACGCAGTATTTT
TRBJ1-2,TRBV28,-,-,CASTSWRQNNGYTF,TGTGCCAGCACCTCTTGGAGGCAGAACAATGGCTACACCTTC
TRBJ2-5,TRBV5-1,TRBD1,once,CASSFTGQGQETQYF,TGCGCCAGCAGCTTCACGGGACAGGGACAAGAGACCCAGTACTTC
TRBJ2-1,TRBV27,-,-,CASSSATAREQFF,TGTGCCAGCAGTTCGGCGACAGCCCGGGAGCAGTTCTTC
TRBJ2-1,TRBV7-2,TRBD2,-,CASSLAGVGTRGGEQFF,TGTGCCAGCAGCTTAGCAGGGGTCGGGACTAGGGGAGGGGAGCAGTTCTTC
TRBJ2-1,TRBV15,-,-,CATSGSRASSDNEQFF,TGTGCCACCAGCGGAAGTCGGGCTTCCTCTGACAATGAGCAGTTCTTC
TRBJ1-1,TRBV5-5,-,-,CASSPVRQHFNTEAFF,TGTGCCAGCAGCCCAGTAAGACAGCATTTTAACACTGAAGCTTTCTTT
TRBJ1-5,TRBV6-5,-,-,CATQPGANQPQHF,TGTGCCACCCAGCCAGGGGCAAATCAGCCCCAGCATTTT
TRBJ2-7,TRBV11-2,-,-,CASSLGPGTFSSYEQYF,TGTGCCAGCAGTTTGGGACCGGGGACTTTTAGCTCCTACGAGCAGTACTTC
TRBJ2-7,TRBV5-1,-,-,CASSLGARVYEQYF,TGCGCCAGCAGCCTGGGGGCGCGCGTCTACGAGCAGTACTTC
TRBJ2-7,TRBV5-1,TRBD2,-,CASSNGLAGGPKYEQYF,TGCGCCAGCAGCAACGGACTAGCGGGAGGGCCGAAGTACGAGCAGTACTTC
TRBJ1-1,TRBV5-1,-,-,CASSSVLKPFF,TGCGCCAGCAGCTCCGTACTGAAACCTTTCTTT
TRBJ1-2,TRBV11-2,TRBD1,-,CASSYQGGSNYGYTF,TGTGCCAGCAGCTACCAGGGGGGCTCGAACTATGGCTACACCTTC
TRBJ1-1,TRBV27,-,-,CASSLSRSNTEAFF,TGTGCCAGCAGTTTATCCCGGTCGAACACTGAAGCTTTCTTT
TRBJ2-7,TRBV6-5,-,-,CASSPAWDTSHEQYF,TGTGCCAGCAGTCCTGCCTGGGACACCTCCCACGAGCAGTACTTC
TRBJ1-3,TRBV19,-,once,CASSLTGSGNTIYF,TGTGCCAGTAGTCTAACAGGCTCTGGAAACACCATATATTTT
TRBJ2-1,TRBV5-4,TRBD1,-,CASNPGLAGGSVEQFF,TGTGCCAGCAATCCGGGTCTGGCAGGGGGTTCGGTTGAGCAGTTCTTC
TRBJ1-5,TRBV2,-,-,CASSEGPGRRQPQHF,TGTGCCAGCAGTGAAGGTCCGGGGCGGAGGCAGCCCCAGCATTTT
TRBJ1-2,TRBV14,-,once,CASSQDIAVPNYGYTF,TGTGCCAGCAGCCAAGATATAGCCGTACCCAACTATGGCTACACCTTC
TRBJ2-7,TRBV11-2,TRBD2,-,CASSSGLAGILYEQYF,TGTGCCAGCAGCTCGGGACTAGCGGGGATCTTATACGAGCAGTACTTC
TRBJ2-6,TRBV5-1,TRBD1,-,CASSRGTWTGGFGANVLTF,TGCGCCAGCAGCCGGGGAACCTGGACAGGGGGATTTGGGGCCAACGTCCTGACTTTC
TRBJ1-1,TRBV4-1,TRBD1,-,CASSQDRQGEAFF,TGCGCCAGCAGCCAAGACCGACAGGGAGAAGCTTTCTTT
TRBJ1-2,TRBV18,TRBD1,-,CASSPWTGGDNGYTF,TGTGCCAGCTCACCATGGACAGGGGGCGATAATGGCTACACCTTC
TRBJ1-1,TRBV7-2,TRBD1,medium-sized,CASSPLQGADTEAFF,TGTGCCAGCAGCCCGCTACAGGGGGCTGACACTGAAGCTTTCTTT
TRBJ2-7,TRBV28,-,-,CASSSWGLAETYEQYF,TGTGCCAGCAGTTCCTGGGGGCTAGCGGAGACCTACGAGCAGTACTTC
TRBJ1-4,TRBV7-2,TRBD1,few,CASSPDRGGEKLFF,TGTGCCAGCAGTCCCGACAGGGGTGGCGAAAAACTGTTTTTT
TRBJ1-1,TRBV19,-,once,CASSISDRPLGTEAFF,TGTGCCAGTAGTATTTCTGACAGGCCCCTGGGCACTGAAGCTTTCTTT
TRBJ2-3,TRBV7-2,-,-,CASSRFTRGPDTQYF,TGTGCCAGCAGCCGATTCACGCGGGGCCCAGATACGCAGTATTTT
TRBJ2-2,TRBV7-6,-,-,CASSFLSELFF,TGTGCCAGCAGCTTCCTATCTGAGCTGTTTTTT
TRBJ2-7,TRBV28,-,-,CASSLRDEQYF,TGTGCCAGCAGTCTCAGGGACGAGCAGTACTTC
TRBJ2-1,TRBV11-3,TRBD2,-,CASSKSGSGKNEQFF,TGTGCCAGCAGCAAAAGCGGGAGTGGTAAGAATGAGCAGTTCTTC
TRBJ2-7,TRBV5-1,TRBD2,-,CASRSGGPGEQYF,TGCGCCAGCAGGTCGGGAGGGCCGGGCGAACAGTACTTC
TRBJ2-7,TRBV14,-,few,CASSFSYGVYEQYF,TGTGCCAGCAGCTTCTCCTACGGGGTCTACGAGCAGTACTTC
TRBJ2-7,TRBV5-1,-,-,CASSSTTGTYEQYF,TGCGCCAGCAGCTCGACAACGGGTACCTACGAGCAGTACTTC
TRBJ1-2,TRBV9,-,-,CASSVNFWTAYGYTF,TGTGCCAGCAGCGTAAATTTCTGGACTGCCTATGGCTACACCTTC
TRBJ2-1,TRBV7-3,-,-,CASSDNRVYRFF,TGTGCCAGCAGCGACAATAGGGTATATCGGTTCTTC
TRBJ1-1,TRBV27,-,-,CASSLYGNTEAFF,TGTGCCAGCAGTTTATACGGGAACACTGAAGCTTTCTTT
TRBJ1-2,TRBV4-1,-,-,CASSPRDTYGGTF,TGCGCCAGCAGCCCCCGGGACACATATGGTGGCACCTTC
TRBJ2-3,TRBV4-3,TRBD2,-,CASSQDRPSGGADTQYF,TGCGCCAGCAGCCAAGATCGTCCTAGCGGGGGGGCAGATACGCAGTATTTT
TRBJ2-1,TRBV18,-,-,CASSSTPGIDRDNEQFF,TGTGCCAGCTCATCAACGCCGGGCATTGATAGAGACAATGAGCAGTTCTTC
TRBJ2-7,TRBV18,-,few,CASSPSGRNYEQYF,TGTGCCAGCTCACCAAGCGGGCGGAACTACGAGCAGTACTTC
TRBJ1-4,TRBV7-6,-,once,CASSPRGGLAEKLFF,TGTGCCAGCAGCCCCCGCGGGGGGTTGGCTGAAAAACTGTTTTTT
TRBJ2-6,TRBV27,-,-,CASSLQGSGANVLTF,TGTGCCAGCAGTTTACAGGGCTCTGGGGCCAACGTCCTGACTTTC
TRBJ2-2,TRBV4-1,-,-,CASSRRGAGTGELFF,TGCGCCAGCAGTCGTCGGGGGGCCGGCACCGGGGAGCTGTTTTTT
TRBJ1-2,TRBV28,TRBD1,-,CASSLGQDAYGYTF,TGTGCCAGCAGTTTGGGACAGGACGCATATGGCTACACCTTC
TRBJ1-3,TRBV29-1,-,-,CSVEAARSDTIYF,TGCAGCGTTGAGGCCGCTCGTTCGGACACCATATATTTT
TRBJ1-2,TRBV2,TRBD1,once,CASRSRQGNYGYTF,TGTGCCAGCAGGTCCAGACAGGGAAACTATGGCTACACCTTC